This entry lists 16 T cell receptor beta chains sequenced from one sample in a study of T cells after yellow fever vaccination. TCRdb recomputed calls from the 5' RACE reads with MiXCR, one row per CDR3 protein. The table records hundreds of thousands of distinct CDR3 sequences, roughly 4.3% of them present only once. The specimen comprised PBMCs, sampled 5 days after the yellow fever booster vaccination. These TCRs come from a man in his late teens or twenties who received the YFV17D yellow fever vaccine.

This clonotype was seen more than once but under ten times. CDR3 DNA: TGTGCCAGCAGGCTCCATGGGAACACTGAAGCTTTCTTT. Translating gives CASRLHGNTEAFF. The rearrangement links TRBV7-2 to TRBJ1-1; D unclear. CDR1 SGHTA and CDR2 FQGNSA come from the germline V gene. The CDR3 extends over 13 amino acids. Trimming left V 6 bases short and J 1 base short, with 9 bases between.

The V gene is TRBV12-3 or TRBV12-4, the J gene TRBJ1-1, with D possibly matching TRBD1 (6 bases). V was pared by 2 bases and J by 6 bases, with 13 bases between. The CDR3 consists of 14 residues. Written as DNA, the CDR3 is TGTGCCAGCAGTTTACAGGGGTTTAACGCTGAAGCTTTCTTT. It yields the protein CASSLQGFNAEAFF.

This sequence joins TRBV4-1 and TRBJ1-3; D is possibly TRBD1 (5 bases). V lost 1 base to trimming and J lost 3 bases, with 13 bases between them. The CDR3 covers 16 residues. Germline V gene sequence: CDR1 MGHRA, CDR2 YSYEKL. CDR3 nucleotides: TGCGCCAGCAGCCAAGGCGTCGGGGCAGATGGAAACACCATATATTTT. Its translation is CASSQGVGADGNTIYF.

The J gene is TRBJ1-1, the V gene TRBV5-1; D remains unclear. The V end lost 0 bases, the J end lost 4 bases, and 16 bases lay between the germline ends. The CDR3 sequence is 16 residues long. In germline, CDR1 is SGHRS, CDR2 YFSETQ. The CDR3 is CASSLVEARVSTEAFF. DNA for the CDR3: TGCGCCAGCAGCTTGGTGGAGGCGCGAGTGAGCACTGAAGCTTTCTTT. The full variable domain, with the rest looked up from reference TRBV5-1 and TRBJ1-1, is KAGVTQTPRYLIKTRGQQVTLSCSPISGHRSVSWYQQTPGQGLQFLFEYFSETQRNKGNFPGRFSGRQFSNSRSEMNVSTLELGDSALYLCASSLVEARVSTEAFFGQGTRLTVV.

This clonotype was found a few times. The chain carries TRBV5-1 and TRBJ2-5; tentative D call: TRBD2 (5 bases). Germline V lookup: CDR1 SGHRS, CDR2 YFSETQ. The V end lost 0 bases, the J end lost 2 bases, and 11 bases lay between the germline ends. This CDR3 has 15 residues. The CDR3 spells CASSLGTRRQETQYF. The DNA of the CDR3 is TGCGCCAGCAGCTTGGGGACCCGGAGGCAAGAGACCCAGTACTTC.

V usage is TRBV24-1 and J usage is TRBJ2-2; D is unresolved. The CDR3 has 13 residues. In germline, CDR1 is KGHDR, CDR2 SFDVKD. Trimming stripped 7 bases from V and 4 bases from J, with 9 bases between. The CDR3 nucleotides are TGTGCCACCAGAAAGGGAAGCACCGGGGAGCTGTTTTTT. Encoded protein: CATRKGSTGELFF.

The V call is TRBV12-3 or TRBV12-4, the J call TRBJ1-1, with D perhaps TRBD1 (6 bases). This CDR3 contains 14 residues. V was trimmed by 3 bases and J by 5 bases, leaving 13 bases between them. The CDR3 sequence: CASSFSGGRTEAFF. In nucleotides, the CDR3 is TGTGCCAGCAGTTTTTCCGGGGGGCGGACTGAAGCTTTCTTT.

This clonotype was observed at least ten times. The chain combines TRBV5-5 with TRBJ1-1; TRBD1 might be the D (6 bases). The V gene's germline CDR1 is SGHKS and CDR2 YYEKEE (reference sequence). CDR3 length: 15 amino acids. Deletions cut 5 bases from V and 2 bases from J, with 16 bases between. The CDR3 nucleotides are TGTGCCAGCAGTCGATTCGACAGGCTCAACACTGAAGCTTTCTTT. Amino acids: CASSRFDRLNTEAFF.

The V call is TRBV28, the J call TRBJ1-3; D uncertain. Germline CDR1 MDHEN, CDR2 SYDVKM. This CDR3 region has 13 residues. The ends were cut back, 6 bases at V and 4 bases at J, with 10 bases in the middle. The CDR3 DNA follows: TGTGCCAGCAGCCCGGGGTTCGGAAACACCATATATTTT. Protein: CASSPGFGNTIYF.

The CDR3 nucleotides are TGCGCCAGCAGTTCGGTGGGGGACCGCGGGTATGAGCAGTTCTTC. Translating it yields CASSSVGDRGYEQFF. The chain links TRBV5-1 to TRBJ2-1; D could derive from TRBD1 or TRBD2 (5 bases each). This CDR3 is built from 15 residues. CDR1 and CDR2 (germline): SGHRS, YFSETQ. Trimming took 5 bases from V and 8 from J, leaving 20 bases between them.

This chain uses TRBV12-3 or TRBV12-4 with TRBJ2-2, with D perhaps TRBD2 (6 bases). CDR3 length equals 14 residues. Trimming took 6 bases from V and 1 from J, leaving 9 bases between them. CDR3 bases: TGTGCCAGCAGCCCGGAGGGGAACACCGGGGAGCTGTTTTTT. Its protein is CASSPEGNTGELFF.

A few counts support this clonotype. This chain links TRBV9 with TRBJ2-7; perhaps TRBD2 as D (6 bases). CDR3 length equals 14 residues. Trimming cost V 0 bases and J 6 bases, with 13 bases left between them. The V gene's germline CDR1 is SGDLS and CDR2 YYNGEE. The CDR3 DNA reads TGTGCCAGCAGCGTAGGGGGTGTCGGGGGCGAGCAGTACTTC. It is translated as CASSVGGVGGEQYF.

The rearrangement joins TRBV12-3 or TRBV12-4 to TRBJ2-3, with TRBD2 matching 9 bases. This CDR3 spans 15 amino acids. With 4 bases clipped from V and 4 bases from J, the junction kept 6 bases outside the gene matches. Here the CDR3 reads CASSSRGGASDTQYF. In nucleotides, the CDR3 is TGTGCCAGCAGTTCACGCGGGGGGGCGTCAGATACGCAGTATTTT.

This clonotype showed up many times. The rearrangement links TRBV5-1 to TRBJ2-5; D remains ambiguous. V was trimmed by 6 bases and J by 5 bases, leaving 11 bases between them. Germline-derived CDR1 and CDR2 are SGHRS and YFSETQ. This CDR3 contains 12 residues. The CDR3: CASTSGVETQYF. DNA for the CDR3: TGCGCCAGCACCTCTGGGGTGGAGACCCAGTACTTC.

This clonotype was observed a few times. The rearrangement links TRBV20-1 to TRBJ2-1; D ambiguous. Germline loops: CDR1 DFQATT, CDR2 SNEGSKA (reference sequence). V lost 2 bases to trimming and J lost 0 bases, with 8 bases between them. The length of the CDR3 is 14 residues. The CDR3: CSARSPSSYNEQFF. CDR3 sequence (DNA): TGCAGTGCTAGATCCCCAAGCTCCTACAATGAGCAGTTCTTC.

The DNA for the CDR3 is TGTGCCAGCAGAGCCGACGGCAGGGGGCTCGGTCAGCCCCAGCATTTT. Translation gives CASRADGRGLGQPQHF. The chain links TRBV27 to TRBJ1-5, with 8 bases matching TRBD1. Unmatched junction bases numbered 13, after V lost 6 bases and J lost 6 bases. Germline lookup yields CDR1 MNHEY and CDR2 SMNVEV (reference sequence). The CDR3 is made up of 16 amino acids.